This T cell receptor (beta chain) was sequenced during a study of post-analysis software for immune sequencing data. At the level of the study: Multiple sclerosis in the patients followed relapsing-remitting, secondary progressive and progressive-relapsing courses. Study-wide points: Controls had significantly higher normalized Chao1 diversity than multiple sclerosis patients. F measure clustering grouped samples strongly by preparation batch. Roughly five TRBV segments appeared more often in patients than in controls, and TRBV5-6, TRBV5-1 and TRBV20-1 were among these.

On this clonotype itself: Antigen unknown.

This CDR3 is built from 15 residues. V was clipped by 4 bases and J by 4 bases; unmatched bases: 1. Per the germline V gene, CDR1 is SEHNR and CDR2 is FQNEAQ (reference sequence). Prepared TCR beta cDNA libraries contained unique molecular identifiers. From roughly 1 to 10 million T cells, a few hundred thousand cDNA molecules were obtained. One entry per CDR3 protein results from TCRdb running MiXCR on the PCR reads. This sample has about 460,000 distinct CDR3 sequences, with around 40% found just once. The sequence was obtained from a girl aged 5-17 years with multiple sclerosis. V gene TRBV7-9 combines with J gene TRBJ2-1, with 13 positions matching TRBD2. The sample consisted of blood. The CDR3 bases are TGTGCCAGCAGCTGGACTAGCGGGAGATACAATGAGCAGTTCTTC. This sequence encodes CASSWTSGRYNEQFF.